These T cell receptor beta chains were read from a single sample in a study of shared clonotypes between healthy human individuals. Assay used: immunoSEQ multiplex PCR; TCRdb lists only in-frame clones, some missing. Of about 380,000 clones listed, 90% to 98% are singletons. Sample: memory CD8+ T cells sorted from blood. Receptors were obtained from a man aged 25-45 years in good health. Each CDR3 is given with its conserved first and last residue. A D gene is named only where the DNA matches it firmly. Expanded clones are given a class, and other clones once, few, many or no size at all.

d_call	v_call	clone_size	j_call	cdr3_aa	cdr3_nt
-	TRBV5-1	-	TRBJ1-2	CASSSQGRSERYYGYTF	TGCGCCAGCAGCTCGCAGGGAAGGTCCGAACGGTACTATGGCTACACCTTC
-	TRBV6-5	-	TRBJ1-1	CASSYGRGTEAFF	TGTGCCAGCAGTTACGGGAGGGGGACTGAAGCTTTCTTT
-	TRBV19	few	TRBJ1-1	CASSIQDTEAFF	TGTGCCAGTAGTATACAGGACACTGAAGCTTTCTTT
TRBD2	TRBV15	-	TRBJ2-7	CATSRSSGEGYEQYF	TGTGCCACCAGCAGGTCTAGCGGAGAGGGGTACGAGCAGTACTTC
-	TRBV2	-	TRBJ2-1	CASRDFRAYNEQFF	TGTGCCAGCAGGGACTTCCGTGCCTACAATGAGCAGTTCTTC
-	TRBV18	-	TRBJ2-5	CASSPRQDHQETQYF	TGTGCCAGCTCACCACGACAGGACCACCAAGAGACCCAGTACTTC
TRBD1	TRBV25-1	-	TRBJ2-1	CASSEWTGAYNEQFF	TGTGCCAGCAGTGAATGGACAGGGGCCTACAATGAGCAGTTCTTC
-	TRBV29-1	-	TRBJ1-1	CSVGGLMNTEAFF	TGCAGCGTTGGAGGGCTGATGAACACTGAAGCTTTCTTT
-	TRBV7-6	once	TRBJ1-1	CASSLDRVDTEAFF	TGTGCCAGCAGCTTAGACAGGGTGGACACTGAAGCTTTCTTT
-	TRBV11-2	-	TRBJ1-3	CASSLALDRMDGNTIYF	TGTGCCAGCAGCTTAGCCCTGGACCGAATGGATGGGAACACCATATATTTT
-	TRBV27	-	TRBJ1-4	CASSLWAGGDEKLFF	TGTGCCAGCAGTTTATGGGCAGGAGGGGATGAAAAACTGTTTTTT
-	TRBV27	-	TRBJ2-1	CASRGQIGNEQFF	TGTGCCAGCAGGGGCCAAATAGGGAATGAGCAGTTCTTC
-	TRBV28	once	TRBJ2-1	CASSLGSGASQMAFF	TGTGCCAGCAGTTTAGGGTCAGGGGCTAGCCAGATGGCGTTCTTC
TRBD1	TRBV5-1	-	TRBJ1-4	CASSGDRGKGEKLFF	TGCGCCAGCAGCGGGGACAGGGGGAAGGGTGAAAAACTGTTTTTT
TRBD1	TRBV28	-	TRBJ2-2	CASNLLQGSTGELFF	TGTGCCAGCAACCTACTACAGGGGTCCACCGGGGAGCTGTTTTTT
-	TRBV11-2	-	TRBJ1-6	CASSLRGRSSYNSPLHF	TGTGCCAGCAGCTTAAGGGGCCGAAGCTCCTATAATTCACCCCTCCACTTT
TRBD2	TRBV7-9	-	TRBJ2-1	CASRTGTSGSNEQFF	TGTGCCAGCAGAACCGGGACTAGCGGGAGCAATGAGCAGTTCTTC
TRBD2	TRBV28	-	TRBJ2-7	CASSFGPGGSTYEQYF	TGTGCCAGCAGTTTTGGTCCGGGAGGGAGTACCTACGAGCAGTACTTC
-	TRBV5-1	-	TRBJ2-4	CASSAGQAKNIQYF	TGCGCCAGCAGCGCGGGGCAAGCCAAAAACATTCAGTACTTC
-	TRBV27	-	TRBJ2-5	CASSPPLQETQYF	TGTGCCAGCAGTCCACCCCTCCAAGAGACCCAGTACTTC
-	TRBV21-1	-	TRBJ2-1	CASSKTGGVNSSYNEQFF	TGTGCCAGCAGCAAAACCGGCGGGGTAAATAGCTCCTACAATGAGCAGTTCTTC
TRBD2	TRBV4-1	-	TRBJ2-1	CASSHPRRVSGRGGAYNEQFF	TGCGCCAGCAGCCACCCCCGAAGAGTTAGCGGGAGAGGGGGGGCCTACAATGAGCAGTTCTTC
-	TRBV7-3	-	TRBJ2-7	CASSKTGNPGEQYF	TGTGCCAGCAGCAAAACCGGGAATCCGGGGGAGCAGTACTTC
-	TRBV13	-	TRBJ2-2	CASSLGGLLNTGELFF	TGTGCCAGCAGCTTGGGGGGACTTCTGAACACCGGGGAGCTGTTTTTT
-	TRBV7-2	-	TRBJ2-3	CASSLTDTQYF	TGTGCCAGCAGCCTTACAGATACGCAGTATTTT
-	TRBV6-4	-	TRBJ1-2	CASSDLVYVSHPF	TGTGCCAGCAGTGACCTCGTTTATGTGAGCCACCCCTTC
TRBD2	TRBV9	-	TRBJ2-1	CASSVATGGGPVEQFF	TGTGCCAGCAGCGTAGCTACGGGGGGAGGGCCCGTTGAGCAGTTCTTC
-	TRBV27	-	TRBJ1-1	CATRGIGQIGNTEAFF	TGTGCCACCCGGGGAATCGGGCAGATTGGGAACACTGAAGCTTTCTTT
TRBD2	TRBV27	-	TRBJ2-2	CASSLYSPLGTSGRGGTGELFF	TGTGCCAGCAGTTTATACTCCCCTCTCGGGACTAGCGGGAGGGGGGGCACCGGGGAGCTGTTTTTT
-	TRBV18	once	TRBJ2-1	CASSPPSQPQWEQFF	TGTGCCAGCTCACCACCGTCGCAGCCACAATGGGAGCAGTTCTTC
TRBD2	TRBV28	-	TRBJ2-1	CASRGLAGSYSYNEQFF	TGTGCCAGCAGAGGACTAGCGGGGTCCTACTCCTACAATGAGCAGTTCTTC
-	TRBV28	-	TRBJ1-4	CATRNEKLFF	TGTGCCACCAGGAATGAAAAACTGTTTTTT
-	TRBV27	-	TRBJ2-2	CASSLGANTGELFF	TGTGCCAGCAGTTTAGGGGCGAACACCGGGGAGCTGTTTTTT
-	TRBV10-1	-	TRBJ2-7	CASSPPGDGNEQYF	TGCGCCAGCAGCCCCCCCGGAGATGGGAACGAGCAGTACTTC
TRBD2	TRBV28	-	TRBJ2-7	CASSLLPSGGEQYF	TGTGCCAGCAGTTTATTGCCTAGCGGGGGCGAGCAGTACTTC
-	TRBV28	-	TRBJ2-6	CASSFGGRPVSGANVLTF	TGTGCCAGCAGTTTTGGGGGGCGGCCAGTCTCTGGGGCCAACGTCCTGACTTTC
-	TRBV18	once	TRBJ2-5	CASSPVGETQYF	TGTGCCAGCTCACCCGTTGGAGAGACCCAGTACTTC
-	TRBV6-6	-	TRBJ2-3	CASRYQGRGEDTQYF	TGTGCCAGCAGATACCAAGGGCGGGGCGAAGATACGCAGTATTTT
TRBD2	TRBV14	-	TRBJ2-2	CASSQSISLAGNTGELFF	TGTGCCAGCAGCCAAAGCATCTCGCTAGCGGGGAACACCGGGGAGCTGTTTTTT
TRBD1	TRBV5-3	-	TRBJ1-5	CARSLGDRAGARNQPQHF	TGTGCCAGAAGCTTGGGCGACAGGGCAGGGGCTAGGAATCAGCCCCAGCATTTT
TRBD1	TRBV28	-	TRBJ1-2	CASTSFRDSTYGYTF	TGTGCCAGCACCTCTTTCCGGGACAGCACCTATGGCTACACCTTC
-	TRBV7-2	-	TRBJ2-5	CASSLVSTGVQETQYF	TGTGCCAGCAGCTTAGTTTCGACGGGAGTTCAAGAGACCCAGTACTTC
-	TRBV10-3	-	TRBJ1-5	CAISDGAFDQPQHF	TGTGCCATCAGTGATGGGGCATTCGATCAGCCCCAGCATTTT
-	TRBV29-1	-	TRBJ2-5	CSVEESRAPQETQYF	TGCAGCGTTGAAGAAAGCAGGGCCCCCCAAGAGACCCAGTACTTC
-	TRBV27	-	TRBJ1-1	CASSTTQNTEAFF	TGTGCCAGCAGTACGACACAGAACACTGAAGCTTTCTTT
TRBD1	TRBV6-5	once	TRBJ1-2	CASSQTGGGYTF	TGTGCCAGCAGTCAGACAGGGGGTGGCTACACCTTC
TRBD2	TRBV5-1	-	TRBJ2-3	CASSPIAGSGNTQYF	TGCGCCAGCAGCCCAATAGCGGGATCGGGTAATACGCAGTATTTT
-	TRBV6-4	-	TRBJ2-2	CASSLQGRNTGELFF	TGTGCCAGCAGTTTGCAGGGGCGGAACACCGGGGAGCTGTTTTTT
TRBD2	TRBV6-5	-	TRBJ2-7	CASSPWTSGPYEQYF	TGTGCCAGCAGCCCCTGGACTAGCGGACCCTACGAGCAGTACTTC
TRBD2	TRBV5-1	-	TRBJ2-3	CASSLVPSGSGTQYF	TGCGCCAGCAGCTTGGTACCTAGCGGGAGTGGTACGCAGTATTTT
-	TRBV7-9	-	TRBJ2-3	CASSSQDRAGVTQYF	TGTGCCAGCAGCTCCCAGGACAGGGCGGGAGTTACGCAGTATTTT
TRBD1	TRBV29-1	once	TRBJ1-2	CSARTGRSNYGYTF	TGCAGCGCCCGGACAGGGAGATCGAACTATGGCTACACCTTC
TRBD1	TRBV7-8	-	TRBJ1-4	CASSLGQGRGGTNEKLFF	TGTGCCAGCAGCTTAGGACAGGGCAGGGGGGGGACTAATGAAAAACTGTTTTTT
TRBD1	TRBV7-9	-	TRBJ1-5	CASSQGGSNQPQHF	TGTGCCAGCAGCCAGGGGGGGAGCAATCAGCCCCAGCATTTT
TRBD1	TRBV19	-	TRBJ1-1	CASHKGDRAEAFF	TGTGCCAGCCACAAGGGGGACAGGGCTGAAGCTTTCTTT